The 14 T cell receptor beta chains below were found in one sample sequenced in a study of shared clonotypes between healthy human individuals. TCRdb's copy holds only in-frame clones and misses some; the assay was immunoSEQ multiplex PCR. The repertoire holds hundreds of thousands of clones, with 55% to 85% as singletons. Sequencing used memory CD4+ T cells sorted from blood. Subset of the sample: CD45RA-negative fraction. The source of these receptors is a woman in her thirties in good health.

This chain connects TRBV5-1 to TRBJ2-7; D not resolved. The V gene lost 10 bases and the J gene lost 3 bases, with 17 bases spanning the gap. Per germline, CDR1 SGHRS and CDR2 YFSETQ. The CDR3 sequence is 13 residues long. CDR3 loop: CASRPHTGYEQYF. The DNA of the CDR3 is TGCGCCTCGAGACCTCACACGGGCTACGAGCAGTACTTC. Based on the CDR3 plus reference TRBV5-1 and TRBJ2-7, the full variable domain is KAGVTQTPRYLIKTRGQQVTLSCSPISGHRSVSWYQQTPGQGLQFLFEYFSETQRNKGNFPGRFSGRQFSNSRSEMNVSTLELGDSALYLCASRPHTGYEQYFGPGTRLTVT.

The V gene is TRBV28, the J gene TRBJ2-1, with 14 bases fitting TRBD2. The trim removed 9 bases at V and 10 bases at J, leaving 11 bases unmatched. CDR3 size: 15 residues. The V gene's germline CDR1 is MDHEN and CDR2 SYDVKM. CDR3 bases: TGTGCCAGTAAAACCGGGACTAGCGGGAGTAGGGAGCAGTTCTTC. Its protein product is CASKTGTSGSREQFF.

The chain uses TRBV30 and TRBJ1-4; 10 bases are shared with TRBD1. The CDR3 has 15 amino acids. V gave up 5 bases and J gave up 7 bases; unmatched junction bases: 10. CDR1 GTSNPN and CDR2 SVGIG come from the germline V gene (reference sequence). CDR3 bases: TGTGCCTGGGGAGGGACAGGGGACTTGGGTGAAAAACTGTTTTTT. It encodes CAWGGTGDLGEKLFF.

This chain joins TRBV6-5 and TRBJ1-2, with D possibly TRBD1 on 5 matching bases. CDR1 is MNHEY and CDR2 is SVGAGI in the germline V gene. Trimming removed 2 bases at V and 3 bases at J, with 10 bases between. The CDR3 runs to 14 residues. CDR3 nucleotide sequence: TGTGCCAGCAGTTACCGACGGGACGACTATGGCTACACCTTC. Its protein product is CASSYRRDDYGYTF.

This clone was found once. V gene TRBV4-1 combines with J gene TRBJ1-5; D remains unclear. V was pared by 4 bases and J by 3 bases, with 13 bases between. The germline V gene encodes CDR1 MGHRA and CDR2 YSYEKL. This CDR3 spans 15 amino acids. The CDR3, as DNA: TGCGCCAGCAGCCGAGACACGGGGATCAATCAGCCCCAGCATTTT. Residues: CASSRDTGINQPQHF.

This clone was detected only a few times. The chain couples TRBV7-9 to TRBJ2-5; the D gene is possibly TRBD2 (5 bases). This CDR3 contains 16 residues. Trimming stripped 0 bases from V and 3 bases from J, with 14 bases between. In germline, CDR1 is SEHNR, CDR2 FQNEAQ (reference sequence). The CDR3 spells CASSLARWTDKETQYF. The DNA of the CDR3 is TGTGCCAGCAGCTTAGCGCGATGGACTGACAAAGAGACCCAGTACTTC.

This chain connects TRBV7-3 to TRBJ2-7; D unresolved. V was clipped by 1 base and J by 6 bases, with 10 bases between them. Looked up from germline, CDR1 is SGHTA and CDR2 is FQGTGA. The CDR3 covers 13 residues. Here the CDR3 DNA reads TGTGCCAGCAGCTTAAGTAGCTCTTCCGAGCAGTACTTC. Protein sequence: CASSLSSSSEQYF.

Regarding this clone: This sample also contains other DNA sequences that code for the same CDR3. The V call is TRBV6-1, the J call TRBJ1-5; the match to TRBD1 covers 8 bases. CDR1 is MNHNS, CDR2 SASEGT, per germline. V gave up 6 bases and J gave up 0 bases; unmatched junction bases: 4. The CDR3 runs to 15 residues. CDR3 coding DNA: TGTGCCAGCAGCGAGGACAGGGCTAGCAATCAGCCCCAGCATTTT. Protein: CASSEDRASNQPQHF.

This clone has just one count. This chain links TRBV11-2 with TRBJ2-7; 9 positions agree with TRBD2. The germline V gene has CDR1 SGHAT and CDR2 FQNNGV. The CDR3 spans 15 residues. After removal of 5 bases from V and 0 bases from J, the junction contained 5 bases not matched to a gene. The CDR3 region has the DNA TGTGCCAGCAGCGCGGGGGGGGACAACTCCTACGAGCAGTACTTC. Its protein product is CASSAGGDNSYEQYF.

In this sample, this clone turned up a few times. The CDR3 spells CASSVATLNTEAFF. CDR3 sequence (DNA): TGTGCCAGTAGTGTAGCGACTCTGAACACTGAAGCTTTCTTT. The chain combines TRBV19 with TRBJ1-1; no clear D. V was cut by 5 bases and J by 0 bases, with 10 bases left in between. The CDR3 consists of 14 residues. CDR1 and CDR2 (germline): LNHDA, SQIVND (reference sequence).

The chain combines TRBV5-4 with TRBJ2-4, with 15 bases that match TRBD2. Germline values: CDR1 SGHNT, CDR2 YYREEE (reference sequence). Unmatched junction bases numbered 4, after V lost 3 bases and J lost 9 bases. CDR3 length equals 15 residues. The CDR3, as DNA: TGTGCCAGCAGCTCGGGACTAGCGGGAGGTGGCATTCAGTACTTC. Translating it yields CASSSGLAGGGIQYF.

V gene TRBV18 combines with J gene TRBJ1-5, with 8 bases aligning to TRBD1. Per germline, CDR1 KGHSH and CDR2 LQKENI. V was clipped by 3 bases and J by 3 bases; unmatched bases: 4. The CDR3 is made up of 15 amino acids. CDR3 DNA sequence: TGTGCCAGCTCACCCTCGCAGGGGGCCAATCAGCCCCAGCATTTT. Its protein is CASSPSQGANQPQHF. The full variable domain, rest sourced from reference TRBV18 and TRBJ1-5, is NAGVMQNPRHLVRRRGQEARLRCSPMKGHSHVYWYRQLPEEGLKFMVYLQKENIIDESGMPKERFSAEFPKEGPSILRIQQVVRGDSAAYFCASSPSQGANQPQHFGDGTRLSIL.

The chain carries TRBV11-2 and TRBJ2-1, with D uncertain. CDR1 and CDR2 (germline): SGHAT, FQNNGV. V shed 1 base and J shed 9 bases, with 10 bases lying between them. This CDR3 comprises 13 residues. CDR3 DNA: TGTGCCAGCAGCTTAGGCCTAGACGGTGAGCAGTTCTTC. Translation gives CASSLGLDGEQFF.

Here the CDR3 DNA reads TGTGCCAGCTTTCGGGGGGCCGGAAACACCATATATTTT. It translates to CASFRGAGNTIYF. V usage is TRBV2 and J usage is TRBJ1-3, with D possibly TRBD1 on 6 matching bases. Trimming stripped 8 bases from V and 4 bases from J, with 12 bases between. Germline V gene lookup returns CDR1 SNHLY and CDR2 FYNNEI. There are 13 residues in the CDR3.